This T cell receptor (beta chain) was recorded in a study of blood T cells in healthy people across ages. The CDR3 loop spans 17 amino acids. Germline values: CDR1 MNHEY, CDR2 SMNVEV (reference sequence). Study-wide findings and caveats: Age advanced and TCR beta diversity per million T cells fell, roughly linearly. Fewer expanded clones and more diversity marked long-lived versus aged donors.

Each sample yielded at least 6 million isolated PBMCs. Next came a second PCR, run for roughly 7 to 12 cycles, which used a sample-barcoded 5' primer along with a J-beta primer mix. TCRdb recomputed calls from the 5' RACE reads with MiXCR, one row per CDR3 protein. The sample has under 850,000 distinct CDR3 sequences, about 34% seen once. To note about this clonotype: The antigen is not known.

The chain employs TRBV27 and TRBJ2-4; the match to TRBD2 covers 10 bases. The J call may be incorrect, as the DNA end agrees better with TRBJ2-7. This TCR derives from a man younger than 35 in good health. Sequenced sample: blood. DNA of the CDR3: TGTGCCAGCAGCTGGGTGGGGACTAGCGTCGGCTCCTACGAGCAGTACTTC. Amino acid sequence: CASSWVGTSVGSYEQYF.